A single sample gave rise to the 22 T cell receptor beta chains below, sequenced in a study of shared clonotypes between healthy human individuals. Assay: immunoSEQ multiplex PCR; the TCRdb copy retains only in-frame clones and omits some. The table records over a million clones, 95% to 99% of them present only once. Sequencing was carried out using naive CD4+ T cells sorted from blood. Subset meaning: CD45RA+ positively selected. These TCRs come from a man between 25 and 39 years old in good health.

Worth noting for this clone: Other nucleotide sequences from this sample produce the same CDR3. The gene calls are TRBV7-9 and TRBJ2-1; 14 bases are shared with TRBD2. J gave up 0 bases and V 6 bases, and 4 bases lay outside the gene matches. Germline V gene data show CDR1 as SEHNR and CDR2 as FQNEAQ (reference sequence). The CDR3 is 17 amino acids. DNA for the CDR3: TGTGCCAGCAGTTTCGGGACTAGCGGGAGCTCCTACAATGAGCAGTTCTTC. Translation: CASSFGTSGSSYNEQFF.

V usage is TRBV10-3 and J usage is TRBJ2-7, with D perhaps matching TRBD2 (5 bases). The germline CDR1 and CDR2 sequences are ENHRY and SYGVKD. The ends were cut back, 10 bases at V and 0 bases at J, with 10 bases in the middle. This CDR3 comprises 12 residues. In nucleotides, the CDR3 is TGTGCCACTGGGGAGTCCTCCTACGAGCAGTACTTC. Its translation is CATGESSYEQYF.

The V and J genes are TRBV2 and TRBJ2-5; perhaps TRBD1 as D (5 bases). Germline CDR1 and CDR2: SNHLY and FYNNEI. V was clipped by 7 bases and J by 3 bases, with 12 bases between them. The CDR3 consists of 13 residues. The CDR3 loop is CASTVGREETQYF. CDR3 nucleotides: TGTGCCAGCACGGTGGGCAGGGAAGAGACCCAGTACTTC. Supplemented by reference TRBV2 and TRBJ2-5, the full variable domain reads EPEVTQTPSHQVTQMGQEVILRCVPISNHLYFYWYRQILGQKVEFLVSFYNNEISEKSEIFDDQFSVERPDGSNFTLKIRSTKLEDSAMYFCASTVGREETQYFGPGTRLLVL.

The chain links TRBV10-3 to TRBJ2-7; 10 bases map to TRBD2. Germline CDR1 and CDR2: ENHRY and SYGVKD. CDR3 length: 16 amino acids. Trimming took 1 base from V and 4 from J; bases not matched to a gene: 7. This chain's CDR3 is CAISEFQAGGRYEQYF. CDR3 DNA sequence: TGTGCCATCAGTGAGTTTCAAGCGGGAGGGAGGTACGAGCAGTACTTC.

The chain uses TRBV6-5 and TRBJ2-2, with a weak D call TRBD1 (5 bases). There are 13 residues in the CDR3. V was pared by 2 bases and J by 6 bases, with 7 bases between. CDR1 and CDR2 from the germline V gene are MNHEY and SVGAGI. This chain's CDR3 is CASSYGHPGELFF. As DNA, the CDR3 is TGTGCCAGCAGTTACGGACATCCCGGGGAGCTGTTTTTT.

This clone was recorded once. CDR3: CASSGTSSTGELFF. The CDR3 coding sequence is TGCGCCAGCAGCGGGACTAGCTCCACCGGGGAGCTGTTTTTT. The V call is TRBV5-1, the J call TRBJ2-2; 9 bases align to TRBD2. The CDR3 has 14 residues. Germline V gene sequence: CDR1 SGHRS, CDR2 YFSETQ. Trimming cost V 4 bases and J 4 bases; bases outside gene matches: 2. The full variable domain, with the rest looked up from reference TRBV5-1 and TRBJ2-2, is KAGVTQTPRYLIKTRGQQVTLSCSPISGHRSVSWYQQTPGQGLQFLFEYFSETQRNKGNFPGRFSGRQFSNSRSEMNVSTLELGDSALYLCASSGTSSTGELFFGEGSRLTVL.

This rearrangement joins TRBV5-1 to TRBJ1-1, with D unresolved. Germline V gene data show CDR1 as SGHRS and CDR2 as YFSETQ. The ends were cut back, 3 bases at V and 2 bases at J, with 11 bases in the middle. The CDR3 length is 14 residues. CDR3 DNA: TGCGCCAGCAGCTCCAGTGAAGAAAACACTGAAGCTTTCTTT. Translation: CASSSSEENTEAFF.

This sequence joins TRBV5-4 and TRBJ2-1, with D perhaps matching TRBD1 (6 bases). Germline V gives CDR1 SGHNT, CDR2 YYREEE (reference sequence). The ends were cut back, 0 bases at V and 10 bases at J, with 8 bases in the middle. CDR3 length: 12 amino acids. The CDR3 sequence is CASSLVQGEQFF. The CDR3 nucleotides are TGTGCCAGCAGCTTGGTACAGGGCGAGCAGTTCTTC.

This chain uses TRBV7-6 with TRBJ2-2, with 10 bases identical to TRBD2. This CDR3 contains 15 residues. V trimming: 5 bases; J trimming: 2 bases; junction bases outside the gene matches: 2. Germline V lookup: CDR1 SGHVS, CDR2 FNYEAQ. The CDR3 DNA is TGTGCCAGCAGCGGACTAGCGGTAAACACCGGGGAGCTGTTTTTT. This gives the protein CASSGLAVNTGELFF.

This rearrangement joins TRBV11-2 to TRBJ1-5; TRBD1 matches at 10 bases. Germline V gives CDR1 SGHAT, CDR2 FQNNGV. V gave up 1 base and J gave up 7 bases; unmatched junction bases: 7. The CDR3 loop spans 16 amino acids. The CDR3: CASSLGDRGIDQPQHF. The CDR3 DNA reads TGTGCCAGCAGCTTAGGGGACAGGGGTATAGACCAGCCCCAGCATTTT.

The chain joins TRBV28 to TRBJ1-2; D uncertain. Trimming pared 2 bases from V and 0 bases from J, leaving 4 bases between. CDR3 length: 13 residues. Germline values: CDR1 MDHEN, CDR2 SYDVKM. CDR3 protein: CASSLASNYGYTF. The CDR3 nucleotides read TGTGCCAGCAGTTTAGCCTCTAACTATGGCTACACCTTC.

The genes are TRBV5-1 and TRBJ2-1; D gene uncertain. Germline values: CDR1 SGHRS, CDR2 YFSETQ. The V end was cut by 0 bases, the J end by 5 bases, with 12 bases between. The CDR3 length is 15 residues. This chain's CDR3 is CASSLGPFPDNEQFF. The CDR3 DNA sequence: TGCGCCAGCAGCTTGGGCCCCTTCCCTGACAATGAGCAGTTCTTC.

The chain combines TRBV19 with TRBJ2-7; D might be TRBD1 (5 bases). Between the trimmed V and J ends, which lost 5 bases and 2 bases, there was a span of 19 bases. Germline V gene data show CDR1 as LNHDA and CDR2 as SQIVND (reference sequence). The CDR3 has 16 residues. The CDR3 DNA is TGTGCCAGTAGTGCACAGGCCGCGAGACCTACCTACGAGCAGTACTTC. It codes for CASSAQAARPTYEQYF.

In the case of this clone: The sample contains more than one DNA sequence encoding this CDR3. V usage is TRBV6-4 and J usage is TRBJ2-1; a weak D match, TRBD1 (6 bases). The V gene's germline CDR1 is MRHNA and CDR2 SNTAGT. The CDR3 consists of 13 residues. V was pared by 4 bases and J by 4 bases, with 8 bases between. The CDR3 nucleotides read TGTGCCAGCAGTGCCACAGGGTACAATGAGCAGTTCTTC. Residues: CASSATGYNEQFF.

The table lists this clone with a count of one. The chain recombines TRBV7-9 with TRBJ2-2; tentatively, D is TRBD2 (6 bases). The CDR3 loop spans 10 amino acids. Germline CDR1 is SEHNR and CDR2 is FQNEAQ (reference sequence). The CDR3 is CGGGSPELFF. The CDR3 DNA is TGTGGCGGAGGGTCCCCGGAGCTGTTTTTT.

The J gene is TRBJ2-1, the V gene TRBV5-1; 14 bases line up with TRBD2. Trimming took 2 bases from V and 1 from J; bases not matched to a gene: 5. The CDR3 has 18 amino acids. CDR1 SGHRS and CDR2 YFSETQ come from the germline V gene. The CDR3 DNA reads as TGCGCCAGCAGCTTAGGACTAGCGGGAGGTGGGTCCTACAATGAGCAGTTCTTC. Protein: CASSLGLAGGGSYNEQFF.

V usage is TRBV28 and J usage is TRBJ2-3, with D unresolved. The CDR3 is 14 residues long. V dropped 6 bases and J dropped 1 base, with 11 bases sitting between them. From germline, CDR1 is MDHEN and CDR2 SYDVKM. The CDR3 loop reads CASRTRRRTDTQYF. The CDR3 DNA reads TGTGCCAGCAGAACCCGACGCCGCACAGATACGCAGTATTTT.

This chain links TRBV7-2 with TRBJ2-3; maybe TRBD2 (6 bases). The CDR3 contains 15 residues. Deletions cut 1 base from V and 6 bases from J, with 14 bases between. CDR1 is SGHTA, CDR2 FQGNSA, per germline. This chain's CDR3 is CASSLGLLALDTQYF. Written as DNA, the CDR3 is TGTGCCAGCAGCTTAGGCCTACTAGCCCTGGATACGCAGTATTTT.

This clone has a single count. The CDR3 loop reads CASRLSPGGYTF. CDR3 sequence (DNA): TGTGCCAGCCGCCTCAGCCCCGGGGGCTACACCTTC. This chain uses TRBV5-6 with TRBJ1-2; no clear D gene. This CDR3 has 12 residues. From germline, CDR1 is SGHDT and CDR2 YYEEEE. The ends were cut back, 7 bases at V and 8 bases at J, with 15 bases in the middle.

This clone was counted once. This chain links TRBV5-1 with TRBJ2-5; D call uncertain. This CDR3 comprises 14 residues. V lost 3 bases and J 3 bases, leaving 12 bases between the germline ends. Germline loops: CDR1 SGHRS, CDR2 YFSETQ. In DNA form, the CDR3 reads TGCGCCAGCAGCTCCACTACTCGCGAAGAGACCCAGTACTTC. It translates to CASSSTTREETQYF.

This chain joins TRBV6-5 and TRBJ2-2, with D possibly called TRBD1 or TRBD2 (5 bases each). The CDR3 sequence is 13 residues long. V was shortened by 6 bases and J by 10 bases, with 15 bases between the two germline ends. Germline V lookup: CDR1 MNHEY, CDR2 SVGAGI. The CDR3 region has the DNA TGTGCCAGCAGGACTGAGGGGTTTAAGGAGCTGTTTTTT. As protein: CASRTEGFKELFF.

The chain combines TRBV29-1 with TRBJ2-2; no reliable D call. CDR3 length equals 12 residues. Germline loops: CDR1 SQVTM, CDR2 ANQGSEA. Trimming took 7 bases from V and 4 from J, leaving 10 bases between them. The CDR3 sequence: CSAGEPTGELFF. The CDR3, as DNA: TGCAGCGCGGGCGAACCCACCGGGGAGCTGTTTTTT.